This passage covers 14 T cell receptor beta chains from one sample sequenced in a study of CD8 T cells in Susac syndrome. An input of roughly 0.5 to 1 ug of RNA was subjected to reverse transcription using random hexamers. TCRdb reprocessed the immunoSEQ multiplex PCR reads via MiXCR and lists one record per CDR3 protein. The sample carries some 120,000 distinct CDR3 sequences, approximately 95% recorded once. Material: CD8+ T cells from PBMCs. Every receptor here comes from a human donor with multiple sclerosis.

This chain joins TRBV5-4 and TRBJ1-1, with unresolved D. This CDR3 is built from 15 residues. The germline V gene encodes CDR1 SGHNT and CDR2 YYREEE (reference sequence). V was trimmed by 0 bases and J by 5 bases, leaving 14 bases between them. CDR3 amino acids: CASSLALGSYTEAFF. Written as DNA, the CDR3 is TGTGCCAGCAGCTTGGCCCTTGGTTCCTATACTGAAGCTTTCTTT.

This chain links TRBV3-1 with TRBJ1-2; 10 bases are shared with TRBD1. With 3 bases clipped from V and 5 bases from J, the junction kept 6 bases outside the gene matches. The CDR3 sequence is 15 residues long. Germline V gene sequence: CDR1 LGHDT, CDR2 YNNKEL (reference sequence). The CDR3 spells CASSQDRDRGYGYTF. The DNA of the CDR3 is TGTGCCAGCAGCCAGGACCGGGACAGGGGATATGGCTACACCTTC.

The chain employs TRBV28 and TRBJ2-3; TRBD2 matches at 10 bases. With 7 bases clipped from V and 4 bases from J, the junction kept 14 bases outside the gene matches. CDR3 length: 17 residues. Germline CDR1 MDHEN, CDR2 SYDVKM. CDR3 coding DNA: TGTGCCAGCACCCCGACTCCAGCGGGGGGGCCGGCAGATACGCAGTATTTT. It is translated as CASTPTPAGGPADTQYF. The complete variable domain, with remaining parts taken from reference TRBV28 and TRBJ2-3, reads DVKVTQSSRYLVKRTGEKVFLECVQDMDHENMFWYRQDPGLGLRLIYFSYDVKMKEKGDIPEGYSVSREKKERFSLILESASTNQTSMYLCASTPTPAGGPADTQYFGPGTRLTVL.

This clonotype was picked up one time. This sequence joins TRBV4-1 and TRBJ2-1, with 14 bases fitting TRBD2. The junction had 19 bases not matched to a gene; V was cut back by 0 bases and J by 9 bases. CDR3 length: 21 amino acids. Looked up from germline, CDR1 is MGHRA and CDR2 is YSYEKL. CDR3 bases: TGCGCCAGCAGCCAAGAGGGCGGGGGCCGAAAGACTAGCGGGGGGGCCAGTGAGCAGTTCTTC. Amino acid sequence: CASSQEGGGRKTSGGASEQFF.

This chain uses TRBV13 with TRBJ2-3; D not resolved. CDR1 and CDR2 (germline): PRHDT, FYEKMQ (reference sequence). The V end was cut by 8 bases, the J end by 2 bases, with 17 bases between. The CDR3 is 15 residues long. The CDR3 loop reads CASASYGGNTDTQYF. DNA for the CDR3: TGTGCCAGCGCCAGTTACGGCGGTAACACAGATACGCAGTATTTT.

The rearrangement uses TRBV4-2 and TRBJ2-2; 8 bases align to TRBD2. The CDR3 sequence is 19 residues long. Germline V gene lookup returns CDR1 LGHNA and CDR2 YNFKEQ. With V trimmed by 3 bases and J by 3 bases, 15 bases remained unmatched. The CDR3 sequence is CASSQASGGSGKDTGELFF. CDR3 sequence (DNA): TGTGCCAGCAGCCAGGCCTCGGGAGGTAGCGGGAAGGACACCGGGGAGCTGTTTTTT.

The CDR3 loop is CASSFRDRDWTDTQYF. The DNA for the CDR3 is TGTGCCAGCAGTTTCAGGGACAGGGACTGGACAGATACGCAGTATTTT. The chain employs TRBV28 and TRBJ2-3; TRBD1 matches 9 bases. The CDR3 runs 16 residues. Germline CDR1 reads MDHEN; CDR2 reads SYDVKM. Trimming took 3 bases from V and 3 from J; bases not matched to a gene: 7. Complete variable domain (other parts from reference TRBV28 and TRBJ2-3): DVKVTQSSRYLVKRTGEKVFLECVQDMDHENMFWYRQDPGLGLRLIYFSYDVKMKEKGDIPEGYSVSREKKERFSLILESASTNQTSMYLCASSFRDRDWTDTQYFGPGTRLTVL.

The chain uses TRBV11-2 and TRBJ2-3, with D tentatively TRBD1 (6 bases). This CDR3 has 14 amino acids. V was pared by 5 bases and J by 2 bases, with 11 bases between. The germline CDR1 and CDR2 sequences are SGHAT and FQNNGV. CDR3 bases: TGTGCCAGCAGCCAGGACAGCGACACAGATACGCAGTATTTT. This encodes CASSQDSDTDTQYF.

A single count supports this clonotype. This sequence joins TRBV7-9 and TRBJ2-3; D call uncertain. Between the trimmed V and J ends, which lost 4 bases and 6 bases, there was a span of 8 bases. The CDR3 loop spans 12 amino acids. CDR1 is SEHNR and CDR2 is FQNEAQ in the germline V gene (reference sequence). The DNA of the CDR3 is TGTGCCAGCAGCTCCGAATGGGATACGCAGTATTTT. Translating it yields CASSSEWDTQYF.

The chain joins TRBV6-1 to TRBJ2-3; D gene unclear. The CDR3 totals 18 residues. The germline V and J ends were trimmed by 0 bases and 0 bases, with 16 bases remaining between them. CDR1 MNHNS and CDR2 SASEGT come from the germline V gene. Here the CDR3 DNA reads TGTGCCAGCAGTGAAGCGCTCCTTCGAGGACCTAGCACAGATACGCAGTATTTT. Its protein is CASSEALLRGPSTDTQYF.

The genes are TRBV29-1 and TRBJ2-5, with D unresolved. Germline assignment: CDR1 SQVTM and CDR2 ANQGSEA. The CDR3 contains 13 residues. Trimming took off 3 bases at V and 3 bases at J, with 11 bases between the two ends. The CDR3 region has the DNA TGCAGCGTTGACAGTAAGCCTAAAGAGACCCAGTACTTC. Its protein product is CSVDSKPKETQYF.

The genes are TRBV5-1 and TRBJ1-2, with unresolved D. Germline lookup yields CDR1 SGHRS and CDR2 YFSETQ. CDR3 length: 13 residues. Trimming stripped 1 base from V and 3 bases from J, with 7 bases between. The CDR3 sequence: CASSLSGDYGYTF. CDR3 sequence (DNA): TGCGCCAGCAGCTTGTCGGGCGACTATGGCTACACCTTC.

V and J are TRBV19 and TRBJ2-2, with 11 bases matching TRBD2. Germline values: CDR1 LNHDA, CDR2 SQIVND (reference sequence). The CDR3 contains 17 residues. V lost 3 bases to trimming and J lost 13 bases; unmatched junction nucleotides: 16. The CDR3 sequence is CASSIGLAGGFGLWLFF. The CDR3 nucleotides read TGTGCCAGTAGTATCGGCCTAGCGGGGGGTTTCGGGCTGTGGCTGTTTTTT. Together with reference TRBV19 and TRBJ2-2, the CDR3 gives the full variable domain: DGGITQSPKYLFRKEGQNVTLSCEQNLNHDAMYWYRQDPGQGLRLIYYSQIVNDFQKGDIAEGYSVSREKKESFPLTVTSAQKNPTAFYLCASSIGLAGGFGLWLFFGEGSRLTVL.

The rearrangement uses TRBV10-3 and TRBJ1-1; D is uncertain. Germline V CDR1 and CDR2: ENHRY, SYGVKD. The CDR3 totals 15 residues. Between the trimmed V and J ends, which lost 2 bases and 1 base, there was a span of 11 bases. The CDR3 DNA is TGTGCCATCAGTGAGCCTCGAACGGGGAACACTGAAGCTTTCTTT. It encodes CAISEPRTGNTEAFF.